A single sample gave rise to the 17 T cell receptor beta chains below, sequenced in a study of T cell responses to AZD1222 COVID-19 vaccine. Measured with immunoSEQ multiplex PCR; TCRdb has only the in-frame clones, and not every one. The table records 170,000 or so clones, 75% to 90% of them present only once. The sample in question was peripheral blood, obtained on day 0 of AZD1222 vaccination. The receptors stem from an adult in good health.

The chain links TRBV5-4 to TRBJ2-6, with a tentative D call TRBD2 (5 bases). Trimming pared 0 bases from V and 1 base from J, leaving 14 bases between. CDR3 length: 18 amino acids. The V gene's germline CDR1 is SGHNT and CDR2 YYREEE (reference sequence). In DNA, the CDR3 is TGTGCCAGCAGCTTGGGTGGGAGCCGGAGTTCTGGGGCCAACGTCCTGACTTTC. This sequence encodes CASSLGGSRSSGANVLTF.

This chain's CDR3 is CASSPTPGGYEQYF. The CDR3 DNA reads as TGTGCCAGCAGTCCGACGCCGGGAGGCTACGAGCAGTACTTC. V and J are TRBV27 and TRBJ2-7, with 7 bases identical to TRBD2. CDR3 size: 14 residues. Unmatched junction bases numbered 7, after V lost 5 bases and J lost 3 bases. Germline V gene data show CDR1 as MNHEY and CDR2 as SMNVEV (reference sequence).

The chain carries TRBV5-1 and TRBJ2-7, with D possibly being TRBD1 (5 bases). CDR1 is SGHRS and CDR2 is YFSETQ in the germline V gene. Trimming shortened V by 3 bases and J by 4 bases, and 17 bases separated the two germline ends. This CDR3 spans 15 amino acids. The CDR3: CASSSSGIGVYEQYF. CDR3 in DNA: TGCGCCAGCAGCTCATCAGGCATAGGGGTTTACGAGCAGTACTTC.

The CDR3 loop reads CASSEGSGIGTDTQYF. CDR3 sequence (DNA): TGTGCCAGCAGTGAAGGGTCGGGGATCGGGACAGATACGCAGTATTTT. V usage is TRBV2 and J usage is TRBJ2-3; D perhaps matches TRBD2 (5 bases). Trimming took off 1 base at V and 3 bases at J, with 14 bases between the two ends. The CDR3 runs 16 residues. The germline V gene has CDR1 SNHLY and CDR2 FYNNEI.

This rearrangement joins TRBV3-1 (or the pseudogene TRBV3-2) to TRBJ1-2; 7 bases map to TRBD1. CDR1 LGHDT and CDR2 YNNKEL come from the germline V gene (reference sequence). The CDR3 sequence is 18 residues long. The trim removed 4 bases at V and 2 bases at J, leaving 16 bases unmatched. The CDR3 DNA reads TGTGCCAGCAGCCGCAGAGGGGGGCGGGACAGTACAAACTATGGCTACACCTTC. The encoded protein is CASSRRGGRDSTNYGYTF.

V gene TRBV6-5 combines with J gene TRBJ2-1, with 8 bases matching TRBD1. The CDR3 runs to 15 residues. J lost 0 bases, V lost 3 bases, and 1 base had no gene match. In germline, CDR1 is MNHEY, CDR2 SVGAGI. The CDR3 DNA follows: TGTGCCAGCAGTTATACAGGGGGCTCCTACAATGAGCAGTTCTTC. Protein product: CASSYTGGSYNEQFF.

The chain is built from TRBV21-1 and TRBJ1-2; the DNA was not compared with TRBD1, the D call given in the table. TRBV21-1 is a pseudogene. This CDR3 spans 17 amino acids. The CDR3 reads CASSKYRTGGRGLGYTF. Here the CDR3 DNA reads TGTGCCAGCAGCAAATACCGGACAGGCGGAAGAGGACTCGGCTACACCTTC.

This clone was picked up one time. This chain links TRBV5-4 with TRBJ2-3; D gene ambiguous. The CDR3 sequence is 15 residues long. The germline V gene has CDR1 SGHNT and CDR2 YYREEE (reference sequence). The ends were cut back, 0 bases at V and 4 bases at J, with 12 bases in the middle. The CDR3 sequence: CASSLVGSPPDTQYF. The CDR3 DNA sequence: TGTGCCAGCAGCTTGGTTGGCTCCCCTCCAGATACGCAGTATTTT.

The CDR3 here is CARVIGRPCFSNQPQHF. The CDR3, as DNA: TGTGCCAGGGTTATCGGACGGCCTTGTTTCAGCAATCAGCCCCAGCATTTT. The chain carries TRBV27 and TRBJ1-5; D is undetermined. V gave up 9 bases and J gave up 1 base, with 22 bases separating them. In germline, CDR1 is MNHEY, CDR2 SMNVEV (reference sequence). The CDR3 is 17 residues long.

V is TRBV15 and J is TRBJ2-1; D perhaps matches TRBD2 (6 bases). The CDR3 length is 14 residues. CDR1 is LNHNV, CDR2 YYDKDF, per germline (reference sequence). V lost 1 base to trimming and J lost 3 bases, with 7 bases between them. This CDR3 is CATSRGGLYNEQFF. The CDR3, as DNA: TGTGCCACCAGCAGAGGGGGACTCTACAATGAGCAGTTCTTC.

The rearrangement links TRBV12-3 or TRBV12-4 to TRBJ2-5, with a possible D match to TRBD1 (6 bases). The CDR3 totals 13 residues. The V and J ends lost 6 bases and 1 base respectively, with 9 bases between them. CDR3 in amino acids: CASSGQLQETQYF. CDR3 DNA: TGTGCCAGCAGCGGACAGCTCCAAGAGACCCAGTACTTC.

The chain uses TRBV20-1 and TRBJ1-5, with 8 bases matching TRBD1. Germline assignment: CDR1 DFQATT and CDR2 SNEGSKA (reference sequence). This CDR3 region has 14 residues. Trimming at V came to 3 bases and at J to 6 bases, leaving 7 bases not matched to a gene. The CDR3 DNA reads TGCAGTGCTAGTTATAGCAGGGGGCGTCAGCCCCAGCATTTT. Protein sequence: CSASYSRGRQPQHF.

Written as DNA, the CDR3 is TGTGCCAGCAGCGTAGCTAACCGCATCATGAACACTGAAGCTTTCTTT. This gives the protein CASSVANRIMNTEAFF. The chain is built from TRBV9 and TRBJ1-1, with D uncertain. V was cut by 0 bases and J by 0 bases, with 12 bases left in between. Germline loops: CDR1 SGDLS, CDR2 YYNGEE. CDR3 length equals 16 residues.

The chain recombines TRBV4-2 with TRBJ2-3; a weak D match, TRBD1 (6 bases). Trimming stripped 2 bases from V and 0 bases from J, with 9 bases between. The CDR3 consists of 15 residues. CDR1 and CDR2 (germline): LGHNA, YNFKEQ. The CDR3 region is CASSQRDTSTDTQYF. The CDR3 coding sequence is TGTGCCAGCAGCCAACGGGACACAAGCACAGATACGCAGTATTTT.

The V and J genes are TRBV3-1 (or the pseudogene TRBV3-2) and TRBJ1-5; D is ambiguous. Germline V gene lookup returns CDR1 LGHDT and CDR2 YNNKEL (reference sequence). V was pared by 1 base and J by 0 bases, with 7 bases between. The CDR3 spans 15 residues. The CDR3 sequence is CASSQGPYSNQPQHF. The CDR3 nucleotides read TGTGCCAGCAGCCAAGGGCCATATAGCAATCAGCCCCAGCATTTT.

V is TRBV3-1 (or the pseudogene TRBV3-2) and J is TRBJ2-2; TRBD1 aligns across 10 bases. J was trimmed by 4 bases and V by 6 bases; bases with no gene match: 8. The germline V gene has CDR1 LGHDT and CDR2 YNNKEL (reference sequence). CDR3 size: 16 residues. The CDR3 DNA follows: TGTGCCAGCAGGCGCCAAGGGACAGGGGCCACCGGGGAGCTGTTTTTT. It codes for CASRRQGTGATGELFF.

The chain is built from TRBV7-9 and TRBJ2-1, with D unclear. V was pared by 5 bases and J by 5 bases, with 13 bases between. CDR1 is SEHNR and CDR2 is FQNEAQ in the germline V gene (reference sequence). This CDR3 spans 14 amino acids. The CDR3 nucleotides read TGTGCCAGCAGCCCCCTCCCTGATCACAATGAGCAGTTCTTC. It is translated as CASSPLPDHNEQFF.